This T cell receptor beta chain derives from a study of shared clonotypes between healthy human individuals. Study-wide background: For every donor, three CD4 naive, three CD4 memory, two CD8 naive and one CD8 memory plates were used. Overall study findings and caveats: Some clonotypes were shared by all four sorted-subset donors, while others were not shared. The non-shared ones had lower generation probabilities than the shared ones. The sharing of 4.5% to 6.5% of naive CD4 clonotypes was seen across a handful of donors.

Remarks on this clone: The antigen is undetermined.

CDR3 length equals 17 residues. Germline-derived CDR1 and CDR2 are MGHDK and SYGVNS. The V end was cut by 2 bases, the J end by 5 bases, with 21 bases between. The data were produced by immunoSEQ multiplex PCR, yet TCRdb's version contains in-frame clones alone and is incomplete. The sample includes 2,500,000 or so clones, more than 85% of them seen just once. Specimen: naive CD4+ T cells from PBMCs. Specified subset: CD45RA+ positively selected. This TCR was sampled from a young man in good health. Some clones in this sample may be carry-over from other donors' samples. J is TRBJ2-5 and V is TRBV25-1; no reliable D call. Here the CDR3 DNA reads TGTGCCAGCAGTGAAATGGGTTCGGGCGTGCGATGGGAGACCCAGTACTTC. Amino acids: CASSEMGSGVRWETQYF.